This record concerns one T cell receptor (beta chain) sequence. These data are taken from a study of blood T cell repertoires in COVID-19. On the study more broadly: The United States, Italy and Spain provided the acute and convalescent COVID-19 samples. Nucleic acid was either cDNA or gDNA, and it came from T cells, B-cell-depleted T cells, or PBMCs.

The CDR3 is made up of 12 amino acids. From germline, CDR1 is SGHAT and CDR2 FQDESV (reference sequence). The V end lost 5 bases, the J end lost 8 bases, and 12 bases lay between the germline ends. Original analysis: Estimation of nucleated cell counts relied on the amplification of reference gene primers. The method was immunoSEQ multiplex PCR; TCRdb's version includes in-frame clones alone and lacks a portion of them. From that table come the V and J calls and clone size; the DNA was used to work out D and trimming. The profile covers some 170,000 clones, with 60% to 80% appearing a single time and roughly 25% taken by the ten largest.

This sequence joins TRBV11-1 and TRBJ1-1, with D possibly matching TRBD1 (5 bases). The sequence was obtained from a woman in her seventies with acute or convalescent COVID-19. The sequenced sample was peripheral blood. CDR3 DNA sequence: TGTGCCAGCAGCAATAGGGGTATCGAAGCTTTCTTT. It specifies CASSNRGIEAFF.